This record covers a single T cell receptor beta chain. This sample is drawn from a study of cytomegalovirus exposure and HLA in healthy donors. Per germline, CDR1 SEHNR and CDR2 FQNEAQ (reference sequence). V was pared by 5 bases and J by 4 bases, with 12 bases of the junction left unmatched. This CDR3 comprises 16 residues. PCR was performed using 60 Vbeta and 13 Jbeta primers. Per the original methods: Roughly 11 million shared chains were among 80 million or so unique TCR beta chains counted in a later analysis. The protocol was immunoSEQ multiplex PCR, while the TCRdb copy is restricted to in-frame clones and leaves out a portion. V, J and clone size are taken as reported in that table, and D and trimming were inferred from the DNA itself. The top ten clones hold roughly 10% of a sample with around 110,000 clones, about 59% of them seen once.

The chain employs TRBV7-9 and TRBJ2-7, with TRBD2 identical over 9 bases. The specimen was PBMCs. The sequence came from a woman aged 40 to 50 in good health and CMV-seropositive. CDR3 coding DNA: TGTGCCAGCAGCAACTTGATCGGGACTAGCTGGTACGAGCAGTACTTC. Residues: CASSNLIGTSWYEQYF. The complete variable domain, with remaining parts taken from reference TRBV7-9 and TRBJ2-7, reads DTGVSQNPRHKITKRGQNVTFRCDPISEHNRLYWYRQTLGQGPEFLTYFQNEAQLEKSRLLSDRFSAERPKGSFSTLEIQRTEQGDSAMYLCASSNLIGTSWYEQYFGPGTRLTVT.